This TCR beta chain was identified during a study of cytomegalovirus exposure and HLA in healthy donors (dated 2017 in TCRdb). A note on the overall study: An earlier analysis of several hundred of the donors reported 250 to 350 Gb of sequence data and 117 million unique TCR beta sequences from 150 million to 200 million T cells. An early release covering over 500 HLA-typed donors comprised 250 to 350 gigabases of sequencing data and some 79 million unique TCR sequences. Among the approximately 420 genotyped donors, around 81% belonged to the genetic ancestry cluster associated with self-reported Caucasian donors. The study aimed to test whether signatures of past pathogen exposure could be identified by cataloging public T cell receptors. The study used immunosequencing to profile the T cell repertoires of hundreds of subjects and linked those repertoires to cytomegalovirus serostatus. In addition to the first cohort of 666 subjects, a separate validation cohort of 120 different subjects was used. High-throughput TCR immunosequencing, statistical association of individual TCRs with disease status, and machine learning were combined to predict cytomegalovirus infection status. In a later analysis, previously published TCR beta repertoires from 666 donors were re-analyzed and high-resolution HLA genotyping was added so that TCR occurrence patterns could be studied. In the later analysis, no new phenotypic data were used to find candidate immune exposures; instead, reliance was placed on TCR beta sequences and their occurrence across donors. An earlier analysis of roughly 600 of the donors used high-throughput TCR beta sequencing to judge whether each TCR beta V gene segment behaved as functional or pseudogenic. Donor age, sex, ethnicity and CMV serostatus were compiled together with the repertoire data. In a later genetic analysis, genome-wide SNP genotypes for about 60% of the 666 donors were used, and that subset was treated as a discovery cohort. Every discovery cohort repertoire had been produced on one sequencing platform. Class I and class II HLA loci were covered by the typing at four-digit resolution. The number of donors typed differed by locus, with about 629-630 for A, B, C, DRB1 and DQB1, around 500 for DQA1, 600 to 610 for DPA1, and some 440 for DPB1. About five DR-DQ haplotypes were treated as single units for association and clustering because of strong linkage in the cohort. On average, 235,054 unique TCR beta nucleotide sequences were sequenced per donor among a few hundred genotyped donors of the cohort, with roughly 18% of those sequences being non-productive. Broader findings and caveats from the paper: A few of the identified cytomegalovirus-associated TCR beta chains were confirmed in vitro to be specific for cytomegalovirus antigens. HLA typing was unavailable for some donors at each locus, so association tests used only the typed subset. A total of 150 to 200 TCR beta chains were listed by the study as associated with cytomegalovirus. According to a later analysis, TCR association rates differed among HLA loci, with DRB1 alleles showing the most associated TCRs and HLA-C alleles showing the fewest. According to a later analysis, most CMV-associated TCR beta chains appeared to be HLA-restricted, and the HLA associations seemed to be driven largely by CMV exposure. A later analysis reported that several top co-occurrence clusters appeared linked to parvovirus B19, influenza, CMV and Epstein-Barr virus. Correlated functional status among segregating V segments might be attributable to linkage disequilibrium, but an unknown experimental factor could not be ruled out. A further reported finding was that TCR beta sequences accurately predicted the HLA-A and HLA-B alleles for most subjects in the first cohort. The only immune exposure information available for the cohort was CMV serostatus. Most TCR sequences were observed very rarely across donors, whereas some public TCRs were present in many individuals. Because counts were too low, some 16 rarely observed V segments, including chromosome 9 orphons, were excluded from the earlier analysis of around 640 of the donors. The authors suggested that the approach could potentially be extended to other disease states and immunological phenotypes. In an earlier analysis of approximately 590 of the donors, most TCR beta V segments appeared in productive rearrangements about 87% or about 30% of the time, broadly matching IMGT annotations. The classifier was reported to diagnose cytomegalovirus status with high specificity and sensitivity in both the original and validation cohorts. A later analysis found that HLA-associated TCR beta chains were more clonally expanded and had lower generation probabilities than equally common non-associated chains. In a later genetic analysis, fewer N-insertions in productive TCRs were reported among donors in an Asian-associated ancestry cluster than the approximately 710-donor mean. In a later analysis, 16,951 TCR beta sequences were associated with specific HLA alleles at a false discovery rate of 0.05. Some IMGT-functional V segments, including TRBV6-2 and TRBV6-3, could not be told apart with the 87-base-pair reads, so those segments were excluded. V-gene and J-gene trimming of TCR beta chains was associated with a missense DCLRE1C variant in a later genetic analysis, and the association was replicated in an independent cohort. The sequencing pipeline was judged likely to have produced a cluster of highly shared sequence variants as a technical artifact. When HLA alleles, especially DR and DQ, strongly co-occurred, attributing TCR associations to individual alleles was difficult. Roughly uniform sequencing depth across donors was assumed in presence/absence analyses, although this assumption may not hold. The cohort was sequenced for TCR beta chains only, and without alpha or paired-chain data the features that could be detected were limited.

The library was made by the immunoSEQ multiplex PCR assay. A mixture of 60 forward primers for TCR Vbeta segments and 13 reverse primers for TCR Jbeta segments was used in the multiplex PCR. A multiplex PCR assay on genomic DNA amplified the CDR3 region of rearranged TCR beta genes. The amplified TCR beta libraries were sequenced on the Illumina HiSeq System as 87-base-pair reads. Per the original workflow: Across the 500 to 850 repertoires, a later analysis counted 80 million or so unique TCR beta chains, some 11 million of which were shared by at least two donors. Raw reads were error-corrected and collapsed into unique sequences with a nearest-neighbor algorithm that merged closely related sequences to remove PCR and sequencing errors. CDR3 sequences were aligned to IMGT reference sequences to assign V, D and J gene segments. For a sequence to be retained, at least a six-nucleotide match to both a V gene segment and a J gene segment was required. A rearrangement counted as productive if the CDR3 had no stop codons and remained in frame with V and J, and every other rearrangement counted as non-productive. Following IMGT convention, CDR3 was defined as the stretch from the second conserved V-encoded cysteine to the conserved J-encoded phenylalanine. The earlier analysis of about 610 of the donors excluded sequences that lacked an unambiguous match to a single V gene segment. An earlier analysis of approximately 590 of the donors called V segments functional above 56.7% productive rearrangements and segregating when the between-donor standard deviation exceeded 5%. To diagnose cytomegalovirus status from the catalog of TCR beta chain sequences, a statistical classification framework was built. V and J gene assignment, in a later analysis, came from comparing TCR nucleotide sequences with IMGT/GENE-DB human TR gene sequences. The TCRdist pipeline was used in a later analysis to assign CDR3 sequences and most-parsimonious VDJ recombination scenarios. In a later analysis, every TCR beta chain was defined by the combination of its CDR3 amino acid sequence and its V-gene family, and reads without a unique V-gene family were dropped. As a way to deal with suspected cross-contamination and a sequencing artifact, a later analysis dropped roughly 600 nucleotide sequences that were highly shared and had low generation probability. For each public chain, a later analysis derived a clonal expansion index from normalized ranks of inferred template counts within each repertoire. In a later analysis, generation probabilities were computed with a VDJ recombination model fitted to out-of-frame rearrangements, and the resulting probabilities were checked against IGoR. In a later analysis, hypergeometric tests were used to score TCR-TCR, TCR-HLA and TCR-CMV co-occurrence, with a repertoire-size bias correction applied to TCR pairs. To estimate false discovery rates, a later analysis permuted the HLA or CMV assignments 20 times. In a later analysis, co-occurring TCRs were grouped using DBSCAN, and TCRdist sequence similarity was added for clustering within HLA-allele-positive subsets. Co-occurrence clustering excluded repertoires with fewer than 30,000 or more than 120,000 public chains, plus five with anomalous nucleotide sharing. Here the immuneACCESS table is served through TCRdb, limited to in-frame sequences with V and J called. Missing clones are a known gap in these copies; in checked studies unresolved V genes cover under half, and the rest lacks a known reason. The DNA was the basis for D and trimming; V, J and clone size are from that table. In this sample the table shows 130,000 or so clones, roughly 79% of which occur a single time. Jointly, the top ten make up around 1.5% of the sample.

About this clone itself: The antigen it recognizes is unknown. Per-base quality was not reported, and no clone a single base away is much larger than it.

From the cysteine through the phenylalanine, the CDR3 covers 12 amino acids. Only the CDR3 region is kept as DNA, spanning 36 bases read in frame from base 1. From V the trimming removes 8 bases and from J it removes 5 bases, while the gene matches leave 2 bases of the junction unaccounted for. CDR1 SGHVS and CDR2 FQNEAQ are derived from the germline V gene. The cohort consisted of 650 to 700 healthy bone marrow donors. All cohort members were sampled while nominally healthy, although unrecorded immune exposures were likely present. The donor was CMV seronegative and was included in the group of approximately 350 seronegative cohort members. Each donor provided a peripheral blood sample, and peripheral blood mononuclear cells were used for TCR beta sequencing. Genomic DNA was extracted from the blood cell samples with the Qiagen DNeasy Blood Extraction Kit.

What was sequenced was PBMCs. The sequence links TRBV7-8 to TRBJ2-7; 11 nucleotides in the junction match TRBD1. The receptor comes from a woman under 30 in good health and CMV-seronegative. The DNA sequence is given as TGTGCCAGCGGGACAGGGGGTCACGAGCAGTACTTC. Its protein reads: CASGTGGHEQYF.